Listed below are T cell receptor beta chains from one sample, sequenced in a study of molecular identifiers for immune sequencing clone quantification. TCRdb re-derived calls from the PCR reads in MiXCR, one entry per CDR3 protein. The data show fewer than 350,000 distinct CDR3 sequences, 24% seen once. The sample comprised naive CD8+ T cells from blood, with Jurkat cell RNA spiked in. The receptors were gathered from a human donor in good health. Some libraries in this study had Jurkat cell RNA spiked in. CDR3s include the opening cysteine and the closing phenylalanine or tryptophan.

V: TRBV6-1; J: TRBJ2-1; CDR3: CASRRDLYNEQFF
V: TRBV5-1; J: TRBJ2-3; CDR3: CASSWPDSLDTQYF
V: TRBV16; J: TRBJ2-7; CDR3: CASSQSGLIYEQYF
V: TRBV6-5; J: TRBJ2-3; CDR3: CASSYPFGGTDTQYF
V: TRBV7-9; J: TRBJ2-5; CDR3: CASSSYGEAQYF
V: TRBV7-8; J: TRBJ1-5; CDR3: CASSPGRGKAQPQHF
V: TRBV6-2/TRBV6-3; J: TRBJ1-1; CDR3: CASSYFQGATEAFF
V: TRBV4-1; J: TRBJ2-1; CDR3: CASSRTTGTVNNEQFF
V: TRBV6-5; J: TRBJ2-6; CDR3: CASSRNSGANVLTF
V: TRBV20-1; J: TRBJ1-5; CDR3: CSAREGSQPQHF
V: TRBV12-5; J: TRBJ1-1; CDR3: CASGAGRAAALF
V: TRBV6-1; J: TRBJ2-7; CDR3: CASSGQRAYEQYF
V: TRBV27; J: TRBJ2-3; CDR3: CASSLGLPSTDTQYF
V: TRBV7-6; J: TRBJ2-3; CDR3: CASSPLAGATDTQYF
V: TRBV4-3; J: TRBJ2-3; CDR3: CVSSQTNRGGTDTQYF
V: TRBV16; J: TRBJ1-4; CDR3: CASSRETGVGEKLFF
V: TRBV18; J: TRBJ2-7; CDR3: CASSPDPYRELPYEQYF
V: TRBV3-1; J: TRBJ2-5; CDR3: CASSQVASGGAIETQYF
V: TRBV7-6; J: TRBJ1-5; CDR3: CASSLEQGQPQHF
V: TRBV7-2; J: TRBJ2-1; CDR3: CASSPDGRGPPYNEQFF
V: TRBV2; J: TRBJ2-3; CDR3: CASSPRPTSTGVDTDTRYF
V: TRBV7-3; J: TRBJ2-1; CDR3: CASSLDQTYNEQFF
V: TRBV9; J: TRBJ1-2; CDR3: CASRADSLYGYTF
V: TRBV7-2; J: TRBJ1-1; CDR3: CASSSPTTVNTEAFF
V: TRBV5-1; J: TRBJ2-1; CDR3: CASSPGLAGLPSSYNEQFF
V: TRBV9; J: .; CDR3: CASSVSGRAPDTQHF
V: TRBV19; J: TRBJ2-6; CDR3: CASSTGAGANVLTF